This TCR beta chain came from a study of post-analysis software for immune sequencing data. Study overall: Courses of disease covered relapsing-remitting, secondary progressive and progressive-relapsing multiple sclerosis. The study's findings and limits: When patients were compared with controls, 4 or 5 TRBV segments were more frequent, TRBV5-6, TRBV5-1 and TRBV20-1 among them.

The CDR3 spans 13 residues. V gave up 0 bases and J gave up 6 bases, with 7 bases separating them. Germline V CDR1 and CDR2: MGHRA, YSYEKL. In regard to this clonotype: Antigen unknown.

cDNA libraries for TCR beta contained unique molecular identifiers. T cells numbering roughly 1 to 10 million yielded approximately 500,000 cDNA molecules. TCRdb reanalysed the PCR reads using MiXCR and keeps one entry per CDR3 protein. The table has approximately 660,000 distinct CDR3 sequences, around 60% seen once; the top ten hold approximately 11%. Material: blood. The J gene is TRBJ2-3, the V gene TRBV4-1; D unclear. This TCR was sampled from a girl aged 2-10 years with multiple sclerosis. The CDR3 loop is CASSQDLVDTQYF. CDR3 nucleotide sequence: TGCGCCAGCAGCCAAGATTTGGTGGATACGCAGTATTTT.